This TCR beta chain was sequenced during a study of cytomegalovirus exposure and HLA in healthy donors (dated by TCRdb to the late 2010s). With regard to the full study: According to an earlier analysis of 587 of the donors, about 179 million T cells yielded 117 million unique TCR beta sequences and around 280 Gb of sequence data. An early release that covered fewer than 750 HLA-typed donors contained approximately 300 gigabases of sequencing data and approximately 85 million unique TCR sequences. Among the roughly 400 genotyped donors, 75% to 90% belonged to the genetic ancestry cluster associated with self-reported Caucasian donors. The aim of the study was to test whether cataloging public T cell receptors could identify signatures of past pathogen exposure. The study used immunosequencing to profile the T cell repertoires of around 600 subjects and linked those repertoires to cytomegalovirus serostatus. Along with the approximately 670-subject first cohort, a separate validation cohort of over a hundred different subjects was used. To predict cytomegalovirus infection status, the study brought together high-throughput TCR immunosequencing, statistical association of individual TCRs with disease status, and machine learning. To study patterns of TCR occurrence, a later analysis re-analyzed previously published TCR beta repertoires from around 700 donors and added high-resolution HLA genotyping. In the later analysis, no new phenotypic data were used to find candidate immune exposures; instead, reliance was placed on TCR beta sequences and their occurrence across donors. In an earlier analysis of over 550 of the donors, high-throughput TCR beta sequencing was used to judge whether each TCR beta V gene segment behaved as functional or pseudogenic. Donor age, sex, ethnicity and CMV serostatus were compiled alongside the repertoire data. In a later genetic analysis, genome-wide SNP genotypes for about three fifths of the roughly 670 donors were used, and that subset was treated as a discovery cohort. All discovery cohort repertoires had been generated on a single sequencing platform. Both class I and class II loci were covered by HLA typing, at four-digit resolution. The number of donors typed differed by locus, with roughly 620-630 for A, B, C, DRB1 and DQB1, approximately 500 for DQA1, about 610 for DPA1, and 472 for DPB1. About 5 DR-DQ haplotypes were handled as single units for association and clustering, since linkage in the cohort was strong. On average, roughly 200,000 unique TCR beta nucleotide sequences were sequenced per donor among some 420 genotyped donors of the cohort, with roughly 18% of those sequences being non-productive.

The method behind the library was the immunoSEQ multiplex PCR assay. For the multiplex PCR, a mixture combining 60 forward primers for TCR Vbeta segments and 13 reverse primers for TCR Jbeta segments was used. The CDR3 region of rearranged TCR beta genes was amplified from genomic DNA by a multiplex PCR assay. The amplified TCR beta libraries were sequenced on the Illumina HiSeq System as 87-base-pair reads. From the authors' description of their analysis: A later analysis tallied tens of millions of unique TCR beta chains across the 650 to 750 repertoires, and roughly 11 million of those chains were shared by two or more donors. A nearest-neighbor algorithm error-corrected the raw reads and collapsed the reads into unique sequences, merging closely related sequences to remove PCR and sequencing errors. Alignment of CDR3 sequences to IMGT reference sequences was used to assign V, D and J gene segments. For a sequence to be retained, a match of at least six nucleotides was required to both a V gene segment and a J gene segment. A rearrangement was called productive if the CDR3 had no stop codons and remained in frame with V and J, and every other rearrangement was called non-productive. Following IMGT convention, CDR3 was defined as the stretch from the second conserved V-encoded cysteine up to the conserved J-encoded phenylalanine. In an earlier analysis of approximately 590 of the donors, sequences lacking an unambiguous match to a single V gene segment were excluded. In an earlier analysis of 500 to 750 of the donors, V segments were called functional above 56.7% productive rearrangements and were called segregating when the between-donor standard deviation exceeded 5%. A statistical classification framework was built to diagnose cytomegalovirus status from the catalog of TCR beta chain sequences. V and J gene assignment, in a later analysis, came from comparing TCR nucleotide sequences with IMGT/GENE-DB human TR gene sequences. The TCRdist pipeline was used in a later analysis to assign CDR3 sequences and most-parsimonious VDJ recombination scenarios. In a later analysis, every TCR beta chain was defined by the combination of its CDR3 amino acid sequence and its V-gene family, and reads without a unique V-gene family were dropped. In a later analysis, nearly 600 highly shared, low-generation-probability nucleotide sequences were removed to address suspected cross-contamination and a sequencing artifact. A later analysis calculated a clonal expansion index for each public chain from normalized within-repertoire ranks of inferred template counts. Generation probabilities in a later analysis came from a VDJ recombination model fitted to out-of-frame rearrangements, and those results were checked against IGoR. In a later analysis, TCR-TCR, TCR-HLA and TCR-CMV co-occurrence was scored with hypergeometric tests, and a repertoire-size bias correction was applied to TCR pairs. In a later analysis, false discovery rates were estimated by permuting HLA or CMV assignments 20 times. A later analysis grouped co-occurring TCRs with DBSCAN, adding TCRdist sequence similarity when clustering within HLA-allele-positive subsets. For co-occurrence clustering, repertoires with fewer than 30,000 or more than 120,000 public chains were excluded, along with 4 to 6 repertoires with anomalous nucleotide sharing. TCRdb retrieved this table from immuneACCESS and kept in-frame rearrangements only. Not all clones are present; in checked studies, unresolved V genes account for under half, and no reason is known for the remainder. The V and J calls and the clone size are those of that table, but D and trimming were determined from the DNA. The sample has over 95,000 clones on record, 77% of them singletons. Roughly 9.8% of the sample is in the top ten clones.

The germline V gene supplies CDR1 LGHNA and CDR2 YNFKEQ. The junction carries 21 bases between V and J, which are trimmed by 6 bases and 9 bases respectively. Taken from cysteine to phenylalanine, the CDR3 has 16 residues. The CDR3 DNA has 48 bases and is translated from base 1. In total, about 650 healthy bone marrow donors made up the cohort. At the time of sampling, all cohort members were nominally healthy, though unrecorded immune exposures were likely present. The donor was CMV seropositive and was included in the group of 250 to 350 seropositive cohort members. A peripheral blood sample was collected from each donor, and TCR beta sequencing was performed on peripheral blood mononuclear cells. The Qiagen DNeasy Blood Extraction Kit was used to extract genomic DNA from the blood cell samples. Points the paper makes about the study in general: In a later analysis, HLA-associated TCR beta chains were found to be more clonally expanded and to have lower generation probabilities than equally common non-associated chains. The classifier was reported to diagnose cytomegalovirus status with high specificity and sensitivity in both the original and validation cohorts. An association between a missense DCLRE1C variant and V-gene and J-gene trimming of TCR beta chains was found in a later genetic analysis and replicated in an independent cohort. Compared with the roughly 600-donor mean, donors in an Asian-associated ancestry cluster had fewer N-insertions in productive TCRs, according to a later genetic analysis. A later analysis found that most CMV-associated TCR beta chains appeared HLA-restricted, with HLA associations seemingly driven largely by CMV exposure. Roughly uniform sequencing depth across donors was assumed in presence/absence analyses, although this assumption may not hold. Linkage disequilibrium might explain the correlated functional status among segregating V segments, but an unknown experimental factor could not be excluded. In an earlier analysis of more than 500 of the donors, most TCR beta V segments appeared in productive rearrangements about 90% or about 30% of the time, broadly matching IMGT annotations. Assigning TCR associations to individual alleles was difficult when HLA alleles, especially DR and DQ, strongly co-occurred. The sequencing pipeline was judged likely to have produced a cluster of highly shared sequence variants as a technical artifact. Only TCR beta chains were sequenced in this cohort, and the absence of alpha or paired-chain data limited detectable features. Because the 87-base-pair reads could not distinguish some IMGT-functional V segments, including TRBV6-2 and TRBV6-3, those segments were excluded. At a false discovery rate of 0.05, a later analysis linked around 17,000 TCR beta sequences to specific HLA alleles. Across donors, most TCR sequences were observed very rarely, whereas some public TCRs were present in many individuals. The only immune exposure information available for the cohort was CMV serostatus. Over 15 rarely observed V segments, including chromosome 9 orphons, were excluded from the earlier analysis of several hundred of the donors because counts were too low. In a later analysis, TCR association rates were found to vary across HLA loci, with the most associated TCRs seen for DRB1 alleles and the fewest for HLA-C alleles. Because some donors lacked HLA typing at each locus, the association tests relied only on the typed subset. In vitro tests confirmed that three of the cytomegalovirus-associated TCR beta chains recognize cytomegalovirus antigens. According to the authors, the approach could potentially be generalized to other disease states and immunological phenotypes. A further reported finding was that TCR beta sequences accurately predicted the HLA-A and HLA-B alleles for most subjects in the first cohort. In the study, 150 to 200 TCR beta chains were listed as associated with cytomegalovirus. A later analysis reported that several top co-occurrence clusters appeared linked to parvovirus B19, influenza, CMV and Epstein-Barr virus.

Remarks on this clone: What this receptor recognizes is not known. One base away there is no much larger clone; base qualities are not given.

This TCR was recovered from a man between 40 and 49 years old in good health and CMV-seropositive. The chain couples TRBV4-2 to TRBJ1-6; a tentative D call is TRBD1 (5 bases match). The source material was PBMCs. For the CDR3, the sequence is CASRLNLGQGGSPLHF. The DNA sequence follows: TGTGCCAGCAGGCTTAACCTCGGGCAGGGAGGTTCACCCCTCCACTTT.